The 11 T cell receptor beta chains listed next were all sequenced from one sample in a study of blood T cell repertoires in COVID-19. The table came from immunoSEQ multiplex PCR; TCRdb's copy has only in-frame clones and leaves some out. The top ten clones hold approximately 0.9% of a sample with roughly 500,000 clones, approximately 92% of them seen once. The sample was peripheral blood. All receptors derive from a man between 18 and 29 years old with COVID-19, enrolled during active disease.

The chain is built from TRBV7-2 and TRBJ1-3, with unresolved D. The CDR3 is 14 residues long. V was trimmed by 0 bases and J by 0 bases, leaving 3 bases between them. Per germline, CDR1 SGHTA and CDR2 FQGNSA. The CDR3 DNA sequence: TGTGCCAGCAGCTTAGCCAGCTCTGGAAACACCATATATTTT. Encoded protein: CASSLASSGNTIYF. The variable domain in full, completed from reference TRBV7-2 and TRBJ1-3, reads GAGVSQSPSNKVTEKGKDVELRCDPISGHTALYWYRQSLGQGLEFLIYFQGNSAPDKSGLPSDRFSAERTGGSVSTLTIQRTQQEDSAVYLCASSLASSGNTIYFGEGSWLTVV.

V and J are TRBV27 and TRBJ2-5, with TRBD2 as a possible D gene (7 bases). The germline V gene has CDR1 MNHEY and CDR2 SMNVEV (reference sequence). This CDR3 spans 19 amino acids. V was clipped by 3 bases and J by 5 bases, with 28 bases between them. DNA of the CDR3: TGTGCCAGCAGTTTTAGGCCGATGGGGGGCGCGGGAGAGTTTGAGACCCAGTACTTC. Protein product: CASSFRPMGGAGEFETQYF.

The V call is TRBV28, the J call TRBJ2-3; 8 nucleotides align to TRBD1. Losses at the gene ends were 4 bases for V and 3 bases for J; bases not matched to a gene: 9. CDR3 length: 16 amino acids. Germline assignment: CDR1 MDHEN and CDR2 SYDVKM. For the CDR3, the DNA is TGTGCCAGCAGTTCTCCGGGACAGGTACCTACAGATACGCAGTATTTT. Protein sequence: CASSSPGQVPTDTQYF.

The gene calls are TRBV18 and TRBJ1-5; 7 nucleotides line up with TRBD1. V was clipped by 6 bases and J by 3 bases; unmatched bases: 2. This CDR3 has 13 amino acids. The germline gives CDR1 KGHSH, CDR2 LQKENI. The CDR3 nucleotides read TGTGCCAGCTCCGGACAGGCCAATCAGCCCCAGCATTTT. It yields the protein CASSGQANQPQHF.

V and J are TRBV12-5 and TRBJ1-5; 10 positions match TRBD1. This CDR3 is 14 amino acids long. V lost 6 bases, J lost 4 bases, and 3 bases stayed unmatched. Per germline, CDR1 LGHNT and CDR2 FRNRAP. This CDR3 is CASGTGGWNQPQHF. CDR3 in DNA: TGTGCTAGTGGGACAGGGGGCTGGAATCAGCCCCAGCATTTT.

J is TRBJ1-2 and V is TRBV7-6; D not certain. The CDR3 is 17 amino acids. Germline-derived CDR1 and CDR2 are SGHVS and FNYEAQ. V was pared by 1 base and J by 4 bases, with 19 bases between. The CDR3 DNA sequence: TGTGCCAGCAGCTTAGGTGGGGTCGCGGGAGGCAGCTATGGCTACACCTTC. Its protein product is CASSLGGVAGGSYGYTF.

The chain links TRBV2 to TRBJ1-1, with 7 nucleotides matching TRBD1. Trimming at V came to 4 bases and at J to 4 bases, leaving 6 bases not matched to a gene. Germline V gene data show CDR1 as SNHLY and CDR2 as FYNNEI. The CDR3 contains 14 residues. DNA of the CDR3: TGTGCCAGCAGTGGAGGACAGGACGGCACTGAAGCTTTCTTT. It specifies CASSGGQDGTEAFF.

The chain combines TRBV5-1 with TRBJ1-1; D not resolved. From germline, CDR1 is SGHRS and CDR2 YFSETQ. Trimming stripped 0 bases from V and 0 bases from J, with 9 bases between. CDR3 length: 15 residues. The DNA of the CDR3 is TGCGCCAGCAGCTTGGTTTCAGACATGAACACTGAAGCTTTCTTT. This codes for CASSLVSDMNTEAFF. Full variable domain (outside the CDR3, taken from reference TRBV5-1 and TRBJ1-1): KAGVTQTPRYLIKTRGQQVTLSCSPISGHRSVSWYQQTPGQGLQFLFEYFSETQRNKGNFPGRFSGRQFSNSRSEMNVSTLELGDSALYLCASSLVSDMNTEAFFGQGTRLTVV.

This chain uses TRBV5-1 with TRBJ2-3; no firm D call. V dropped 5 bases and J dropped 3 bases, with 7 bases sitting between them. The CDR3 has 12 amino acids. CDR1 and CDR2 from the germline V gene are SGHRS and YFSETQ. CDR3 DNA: TGCGCCAGCAGACTGGAGACAGATACGCAGTATTTT. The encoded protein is CASRLETDTQYF.

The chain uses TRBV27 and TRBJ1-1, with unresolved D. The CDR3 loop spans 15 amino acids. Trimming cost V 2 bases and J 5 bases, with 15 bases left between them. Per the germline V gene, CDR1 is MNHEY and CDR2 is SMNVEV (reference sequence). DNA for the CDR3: TGTGCCAGCAGTTTAATGGGGAGGACCGGAACTGAAGCTTTCTTT. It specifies CASSLMGRTGTEAFF.

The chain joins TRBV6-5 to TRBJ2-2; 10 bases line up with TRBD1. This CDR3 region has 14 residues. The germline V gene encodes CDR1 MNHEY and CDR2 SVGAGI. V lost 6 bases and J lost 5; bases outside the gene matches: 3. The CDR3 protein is CASRGQGKTGELFF. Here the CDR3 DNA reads TGTGCCAGCAGGGGACAGGGGAAAACCGGGGAGCTGTTTTTT.